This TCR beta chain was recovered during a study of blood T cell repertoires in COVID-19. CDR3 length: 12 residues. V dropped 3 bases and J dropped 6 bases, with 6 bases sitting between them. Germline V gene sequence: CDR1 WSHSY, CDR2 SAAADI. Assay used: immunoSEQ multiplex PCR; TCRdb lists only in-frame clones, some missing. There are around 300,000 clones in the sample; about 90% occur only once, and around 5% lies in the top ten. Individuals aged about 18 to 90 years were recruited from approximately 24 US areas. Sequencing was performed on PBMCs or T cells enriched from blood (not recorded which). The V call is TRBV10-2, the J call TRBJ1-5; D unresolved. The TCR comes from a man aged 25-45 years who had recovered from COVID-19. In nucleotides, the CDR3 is TGCGCCAGCAGTGACGGCGGTCAGCCCCAGCATTTT. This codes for CASSDGGQPQHF.